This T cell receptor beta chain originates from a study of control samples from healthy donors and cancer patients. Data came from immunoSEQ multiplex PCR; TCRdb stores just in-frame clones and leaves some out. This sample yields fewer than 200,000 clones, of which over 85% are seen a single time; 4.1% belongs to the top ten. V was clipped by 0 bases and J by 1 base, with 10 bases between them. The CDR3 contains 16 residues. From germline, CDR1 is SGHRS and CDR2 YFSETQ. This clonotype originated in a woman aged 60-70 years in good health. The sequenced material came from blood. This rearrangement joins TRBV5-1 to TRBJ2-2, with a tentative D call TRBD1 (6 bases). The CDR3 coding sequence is TGCGCCAGCAGCTTGGATGGCAGGGGGAACACCGGGGAGCTGTTTTTT. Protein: CASSLDGRGNTGELFF.